This entry is about one TCR beta chain. Its specific antigen is unknown. Per-base qualities were not stored, and no clone one base away is much larger. Each collaborating institution followed its own protocols to collect whole blood in K2EDTA tubes. Collaborator samples were shipped for TCRbeta analysis as frozen whole blood, isolated PBMCs, or DNA extracted from either sample type. This sample is drawn from a study of blood T cell repertoires in COVID-19 (dated by TCRdb to 2020 to 2021). About the study as a whole: Collaborator samples came from the United States, Italy and Spain and covered acute and convalescent phases of COVID-19. The prospective study material was composed of cDNA or gDNA derived from T cells, B-cell-depleted T cells, or PBMCs. Subjects who had been exposed to COVID-19, were actively infected with it, or had recovered from it provided the deeply sampled blood TCRbeta repertoires that made up the dataset. A freely available public database, intended as a resource for researchers studying the immune response to SARS-CoV-2, is where the repertoires were released. Samples came from the ongoing ImmuneRACE study (first 160 participants) plus 1,254 subjects from 6 global collaborators. The sample metadata nearly always contained a de-identified subject ID, COVID-19 status, age in years and sex. Where available, HLA class I and class II types were obtained from metadata supplied by the sample provider rather than from assay-based typing. Overall study results and their limits: How much clinical and demographic metadata was included differed by source and by participant, and the metadata was provided uncurated.

TCRbeta CDR3 regions were amplified from genomic DNA by means of the immunoSEQ Assay, a bias-controlled multiplex PCR. In the authors' own workflow: Nucleated cell counts per sample were estimated from amplification of reference gene primers within the assay. To quantify the absolute abundance of each unique TCRbeta CDR3 rearrangement, sequence reads were collapsed and filtered. Productive Simpson clonality was computed per sample as the square root of Simpson's diversity index over productive rearrangements. TCRdb re-hosts the immuneACCESS table, in-frame sequences only. Its copies lack some clones; in the studies checked, an unresolved V gene accounts for under half of them, and the cause for the rest is not known. That table furnishes V, J and clone size, whereas the DNA furnished D and trimming. This sample has about 95,000 clones in its table, and about 89% of those were observed once. The biggest ten clones account for 3.9% of the sample.

Germline trimming amounts to 3 bases on V and 5 bases on J, with 8 as the count of junction bases outside the gene matches. Sequences LNHDA (CDR1) and SQIVND (CDR2) are obtained from the germline V gene (reference sequence). Reading from cysteine to phenylalanine, the CDR3 counts 15 amino acids. Only the CDR3 region is kept as DNA, spanning 45 bases read in frame from base 1. The chain employs TRBV19 and TRBJ1-2; 8 bases in the middle match TRBD1. The receptor was derived from a woman aged 45-65 years in a cohort sampled during active COVID-19. The sequencing sample was made of peripheral blood. The CDR3 in this case is CASSMDRVKGYGYTF. The DNA reads TGTGCCAGTAGTATGGACAGGGTGAAAGGGTATGGCTACACCTTC.